This T cell receptor beta chain appears in the sequencing data of a study of T cells expressing NK-cell markers. Background on the study: From sorted CD3+CD56+NKG2C+, CD3+CD56+NKG2C- and CD3+CD56-NKG2C+ T cells came the TCR beta repertoires.

Germline loops: CDR1 MRHNA, CDR2 SNTAGT. The CDR3 runs 16 residues. Study-wide results and caveats: Dominant NKG2C+ clonotypes in a handful of donors made up about 1.0-7.5% of CD8+ T cells. In a few donors, dominant clonotypes made up about 25-65% of CD3+CD56-NKG2C+ cells.

As to this clonotype: Antigen unknown.

Beta-chain TCR cDNA was generated via 5'RACE template switching with UMIs. TCRdb re-called the 5' RACE reads and shows each CDR3 protein once, DNA omitted. The listing contains just under 150,000 distinct CDR3 sequences. Sequences were obtained from blood T cells: a sorted CD56 or NKG2C T cell subset, CD4+ or CD8+ T cells, or bulk PBMC T cells (not recorded which). The chain uses TRBV6-4 and TRBJ2-3; without DNA, the TCRdb call of TRBD1 cannot be checked. The receptor was derived from a man between 18 and 29 years old in good health. This CDR3 reads CASSPETGTGRATQYF.